This TCR beta chain was captured in a study of T cells after yellow fever vaccination. Study at large: Any fraction with a low cell number was prepared using SMART-Seq v4 Ultra Low Input.

Broader study findings: Weaker overall, the secondary response nonetheless peaked faster (day 5 versus 15). Contamination of FACS-sorted repertoires by abundant clonotypes from the bulk population could occur.

Of note for this clonotype: The antigen remains unidentified.

V shed 0 bases and J shed 7 bases, with 16 bases lying between them. The CDR3 runs 15 residues. Germline V gives CDR1 MNHEY, CDR2 SVGAGI. TCR cDNA, made by 5'RACE template switching, carried an added universal primer site and UMIs. TCRdb re-derived calls from the 5' RACE reads in MiXCR, one entry per CDR3 protein. The table has hundreds of thousands of distinct CDR3 sequences, roughly 17% seen once. The receptor comes from a man younger than 30 who received the YFV17D yellow fever vaccine. This chain links TRBV6-5 with TRBJ2-7; D possibly uses TRBD1 or TRBD2 (5 bases each). The source was PBMCs, collected about 5 days after the first yellow fever vaccination. The CDR3 loop is CASSYSGNPWGEQYF. The DNA for the CDR3 is TGTGCCAGCAGTTACTCGGGGAACCCTTGGGGGGAGCAGTACTTC.